What follows are 8 T cell receptor beta chains derived from one specimen sequenced in a study of cytotoxic CD8 clonotypes in ibrutinib-treated CLL. Using immunoSEQ multiplex PCR, the repertoire was profiled, and TCRdb retains in-frame clones only, with some absent. The repertoire holds about 150,000 clones, over 60% seen once, with more than 10% in the top ten. The specimen comprised PBMCs, sampled after 12 months of ibrutinib treatment. All receptors derive from a human donor with chronic lymphocytic leukemia.

The V call is TRBV4-1, the J call TRBJ2-7, with 13 bases identical to TRBD2. V lost 0 bases, J lost 0 bases, and 17 bases stayed unmatched. Germline V CDR1 and CDR2: MGHRA, YSYEKL. The length of the CDR3 is 22 residues. CDR3 coding DNA: TGCGCCAGCAGCCAAGATCCCGGACTAGCGGGAGTCCGTTTACCTAACTCCTACGAGCAGTACTTC. Translated, it gives CASSQDPGLAGVRLPNSYEQYF.

The rearrangement links TRBV27 to TRBJ2-1; perhaps TRBD2 as D (6 bases). V dropped 2 bases and J dropped 8 bases, with 19 bases sitting between them. The CDR3 sequence is 16 residues long. Germline loops: CDR1 MNHEY, CDR2 SMNVEV (reference sequence). The CDR3 region is CASSLRRRAKADEQFF. CDR3 sequence (DNA): TGTGCCAGCAGTTTAAGACGGAGGGCAAAGGCCGATGAGCAGTTCTTC.

A few counts support this clone. The chain is built from TRBV19 and TRBJ1-1; perhaps TRBD1 as D (5 bases). The CDR3 spans 14 residues. Germline loops: CDR1 LNHDA, CDR2 SQIVND (reference sequence). V was shortened by 2 bases and J by 4 bases, with 11 bases between the two germline ends. CDR3: CASSIQGVGTEAFF. Here the CDR3 DNA reads TGTGCCAGTAGTATACAGGGAGTGGGCACTGAAGCTTTCTTT.

V is TRBV7-6 and J is TRBJ2-1, with TRBD2 as a possible D gene (6 bases). With 5 bases removed from V and 0 bases from J, the gap between germline ends came to 14 bases. This CDR3 region has 16 residues. Per the germline V gene, CDR1 is SGHVS and CDR2 is FNYEAQ. CDR3 loop: CASSLNSGSSYNEQFF. Here the CDR3 DNA reads TGTGCCAGCAGCCTTAATAGCGGTAGCTCCTACAATGAGCAGTTCTTC.

This clone was observed a single time. This chain links TRBV7-2 with TRBJ2-6; TRBD1 agrees at 11 bases. The CDR3 loop spans 16 amino acids. The V gene's germline CDR1 is SGHTA and CDR2 FQGNSA. V trimming: 5 bases; J trimming: 2 bases; junction bases outside the gene matches: 2. The CDR3: CASSPDRGPGANVLTF. CDR3 in DNA: TGTGCCAGCAGCCCGGACAGGGGGCCTGGGGCCAACGTCCTGACTTTC. Supplemented by reference TRBV7-2 and TRBJ2-6, the full variable domain reads GAGVSQSPSNKVTEKGKDVELRCDPISGHTALYWYRQSLGQGLEFLIYFQGNSAPDKSGLPSDRFSAERTGGSVSTLTIQRTQQEDSAVYLCASSPDRGPGANVLTFGAGSRLTVL.

DNA of the CDR3: TGTGCCAGCAGCTTGGCCGGGACCGACTACGAGCAGTACTTC. The encoded protein is CASSLAGTDYEQYF. The J gene is TRBJ2-7, the V gene TRBV5-4; D could derive from TRBD1 or TRBD2 (5 bases each). This CDR3 is 14 amino acids long. The germline V gene has CDR1 SGHNT and CDR2 YYREEE (reference sequence). Trimming removed 0 bases from V and 3 bases from J, with 10 bases in between.

This chain's CDR3 is CASSQDAEGSYEQYF. The DNA for the CDR3 is TGCGCCAGCAGCCAAGATGCTGAGGGTTCCTACGAGCAGTACTTC. V is TRBV4-3 and J is TRBJ2-7, with a weak D call TRBD2 (5 bases). The CDR3 covers 15 residues. V was pared by 0 bases and J by 1 base, with 10 bases between. CDR1 and CDR2 (germline): LGHNA, YSLEER.

The sample holds a few counts of this clone. The chain combines TRBV4-1 with TRBJ2-6; the D gene is possibly TRBD1 (6 bases). V was pared by 1 base and J by 11 bases, with 18 bases between. This CDR3 is 16 amino acids long. Germline V gene sequence: CDR1 MGHRA, CDR2 YSYEKL. The CDR3 DNA reads as TGCGCCAGCAGCCAAGGGGTCCAGGGGTCGCCATACGTCCTGACTTTC. This sequence encodes CASSQGVQGSPYVLTF.